This TCR beta chain was documented in a study of OX40 agonist ivuxolimab in advanced cancers. The protocol was immunoSEQ multiplex PCR, while the TCRdb copy is restricted to in-frame clones and leaves out a portion. The sample lists roughly 80,000 clones, approximately 86% seen once, with around 1.8% in the top ten. With respect to this clone: Compared with germline, one end of the junction differs, possibly owing to a read error.

This clonotype originated in an adult with an advanced solid tumor such as melanoma, head and neck, liver or kidney cancer. The source material was CD4+ or CD8+ T cells sorted from blood, sampled in a trial of the OX40 agonist ivuxolimab.

CDR3 DNA sequence: TGTGCCGGCAGCTCACCGGGGGGAGAAGCTTTCTTT. Protein product: CAGSSPGGEAFF. This chain connects TRBV7-3 to TRBJ1-1, with TRBD1 as a possible D gene (5 bases). CDR1 SGHTA and CDR2 FQGTGA come from the germline V gene. CDR3 length: 12 amino acids.